One sample yielded the 6 T cell receptor beta chains listed below, sequenced in a study of blood T cell repertoires in COVID-19. Assay: immunoSEQ multiplex PCR; the TCRdb copy retains only in-frame clones and omits some. The table lists 150,000 to 200,000 clones, about four fifths of them singletons. The sample consisted of peripheral blood. The receptors come from a woman in her 70s with acute or convalescent COVID-19.

The rearrangement joins TRBV5-5 to TRBJ1-1; possibly TRBD1 for D (5 bases). From germline, CDR1 is SGHKS and CDR2 YYEKEE (reference sequence). Trimming removed 0 bases at V and 5 bases at J, with 8 bases between. The CDR3 consists of 13 residues. CDR3 DNA: TGTGCCAGCAGCTTGGGCAGGGAAACTGAAGCTTTCTTT. It codes for CASSLGRETEAFF.

The V and J genes are TRBV7-6 and TRBJ2-7; 9 bases map to TRBD1. Germline CDR1 is SGHVS and CDR2 is FNYEAQ. V lost 0 bases and J lost 5; bases outside the gene matches: 2. This CDR3 contains 14 residues. The CDR3 protein is CASSLADRGNEQYF. The CDR3 bases are TGTGCCAGCAGCTTAGCGGACAGGGGAAACGAGCAGTACTTC.

This chain connects TRBV4-2 to TRBJ1-6; weak D call: TRBD1 (6 bases). CDR3 length equals 16 residues. Germline CDR1 is LGHNA and CDR2 is YNFKEQ. V lost 0 bases, J lost 8 bases, and 14 bases lay in between. The CDR3 sequence: CASSQDLVRGYSPLHF. The CDR3 nucleotides are TGTGCCAGCAGCCAAGATTTGGTGAGGGGGTATTCACCCCTCCACTTT.

The gene calls are TRBV6-6 and TRBJ1-1; 7 bases line up with TRBD1. This CDR3 spans 14 amino acids. V gave up 8 bases and J gave up 1 base; unmatched junction bases: 7. Germline V gene data show CDR1 as MNHNY and CDR2 as SVGAGI (reference sequence). The CDR3 protein is CASSHRDRNTEAFF. The CDR3 DNA reads TGTGCCAGCTCTCATCGGGACAGGAACACTGAAGCTTTCTTT.

J is TRBJ2-1 and V is TRBV7-2; 10 bases line up with TRBD2. There are 16 residues in the CDR3. Trimming cost V 5 bases and J 3 bases; bases outside gene matches: 7. In germline, CDR1 is SGHTA, CDR2 FQGNSA. The CDR3 DNA is TGTGCCAGCAGCCCAGTAGCGGGGGGATACTACAATGAGCAGTTCTTC. This gives the protein CASSPVAGGYYNEQFF. Full variable domain (rest looked up from reference TRBV7-2 and TRBJ2-1): GAGVSQSPSNKVTEKGKDVELRCDPISGHTALYWYRQSLGQGLEFLIYFQGNSAPDKSGLPSDRFSAERTGGSVSTLTIQRTQQEDSAVYLCASSPVAGGYYNEQFFGPGTRLTVL.

The chain is built from TRBV5-1 and TRBJ2-7; D unclear. The CDR3 covers 14 residues. Trimming cost V 0 bases and J 2 bases, with 9 bases left between them. CDR1 SGHRS and CDR2 YFSETQ come from the germline V gene. CDR3 in amino acids: CASSLGRPAYEQYF. Written as DNA, the CDR3 is TGCGCCAGCAGCTTGGGCAGGCCCGCCTACGAGCAGTACTTC.